This entry lists 7 T cell receptor beta chains sequenced from one sample in a study of shared clonotypes between healthy human individuals. Profiling relied on immunoSEQ multiplex PCR, and the TCRdb table lists in-frame clones only, not all of them. The sample gives about 1.9 million clones, around 95% of which show up once; under 2% is in the top ten. CD45RO-negative CD8 cells positively selected for CCR7 made up the naive population, which excluded terminally differentiated effector memory CD45RA+ cells. Material: naive CD8+ T cells from PBMCs. These TCRs come from a man between 18 and 29 years old in good health. Some clones in this sample may be carry-over from other donors' samples.

The chain couples TRBV27 to TRBJ2-1; D may correspond to TRBD1 or TRBD2 (7 bases each). V dropped 5 bases and J dropped 3 bases, with 17 bases sitting between them. There are 16 residues in the CDR3. From germline, CDR1 is MNHEY and CDR2 SMNVEV (reference sequence). The CDR3 region has the DNA TGTGCCAGCAGTGCCCTAGGGAGGGGGCTCTACAATGAGCAGTTCTTC. Its protein is CASSALGRGLYNEQFF.

As for this clone: At one boundary the junction diverges from the germline segment, which might be a read error. The CDR3 here is CASREGTGGYYGYTF. The DNA of the CDR3 is TGTGCCAGCAGAGAAGGGACAGGGGGCTACTATGGCTACACCTTC. The chain combines TRBV2 with TRBJ1-2, with 12 bases identical to TRBD1. This CDR3 has 15 amino acids. Germline V CDR1 and CDR2: SNHLY, FYNNEI.

This chain uses TRBV29-1 with TRBJ1-2; the D is unclear. This CDR3 region has 12 residues. CDR1 is SQVTM and CDR2 is ANQGSEA in the germline V gene. V was pared by 1 base and J by 4 bases, with 7 bases between. CDR3 region: CSVEVGIYGYTF. CDR3 coding DNA: TGCAGCGTTGAAGTAGGAATCTATGGCTACACCTTC. The whole variable domain, remainder taken from reference TRBV29-1 and TRBJ1-2, is SAVISQKPSRDICQRGTSLTIQCQVDSQVTMMFWYRQQPGQSLTLIATANQGSEATYESGFVIDKFPISRPNLTFSTLTVSNMSPEDSSIYLCSVEVGIYGYTFGSGTRLTVV.

The rearrangement uses TRBV5-6 and TRBJ2-7; unclear D gene. V was pared by 0 bases and J by 6 bases, with 13 bases between. The CDR3 sequence is 14 residues long. CDR1 and CDR2 (germline): SGHDT, YYEEEE. The CDR3 DNA reads as TGTGCCAGCAGCTTGGACGGGTTAGAGGCCGAGCAGTACTTC. Protein: CASSLDGLEAEQYF. The full variable domain, rest sourced from reference TRBV5-6 and TRBJ2-7, is DAGVTQSPTHLIKTRGQQVTLRCSPKSGHDTVSWYQQALGQGPQFIFQYYEEEERQRGNFPDRFSGHQFPNYSSELNVNALLLGDSALYLCASSLDGLEAEQYFGPGTRLTVT.

The chain carries TRBV7-9 and TRBJ2-5; D is unclear. Trimming cost V 5 bases and J 5 bases, with 12 bases left between them. The CDR3 length is 13 residues. Germline CDR1 SEHNR, CDR2 FQNEAQ (reference sequence). CDR3 nucleotides: TGTGCCAGCAGCGCTGGGCGGTCCGAGACCCAGTACTTC. Translating it yields CASSAGRSETQYF. Full variable domain (rest looked up from reference TRBV7-9 and TRBJ2-5): DTGVSQNPRHKITKRGQNVTFRCDPISEHNRLYWYRQTLGQGPEFLTYFQNEAQLEKSRLLSDRFSAERPKGSFSTLEIQRTEQGDSAMYLCASSAGRSETQYFGPGTRLLVL.

The chain joins TRBV19 to TRBJ2-3; 8 bases align to TRBD2. Germline loops: CDR1 LNHDA, CDR2 SQIVND (reference sequence). J was trimmed by 5 bases and V by 0 bases; bases with no gene match: 10. The CDR3 contains 17 residues. The CDR3 spells CASSIDVAGPSGDTQYF. The CDR3 DNA reads as TGTGCCAGTAGTATAGATGTAGCGGGGCCTAGCGGAGATACGCAGTATTTT.

The chain carries TRBV9 and TRBJ2-1; TRBD1 agrees at 9 bases. The CDR3 runs 16 residues. V shed 4 bases and J 7 bases; nucleotides not matched to a gene: 12. Germline lookup yields CDR1 SGDLS and CDR2 YYNGEE. CDR3 residues: CASSPTGGASANEQFF. The CDR3 DNA reads as TGTGCCAGCAGCCCAACAGGGGGCGCGTCTGCTAATGAGCAGTTCTTC.